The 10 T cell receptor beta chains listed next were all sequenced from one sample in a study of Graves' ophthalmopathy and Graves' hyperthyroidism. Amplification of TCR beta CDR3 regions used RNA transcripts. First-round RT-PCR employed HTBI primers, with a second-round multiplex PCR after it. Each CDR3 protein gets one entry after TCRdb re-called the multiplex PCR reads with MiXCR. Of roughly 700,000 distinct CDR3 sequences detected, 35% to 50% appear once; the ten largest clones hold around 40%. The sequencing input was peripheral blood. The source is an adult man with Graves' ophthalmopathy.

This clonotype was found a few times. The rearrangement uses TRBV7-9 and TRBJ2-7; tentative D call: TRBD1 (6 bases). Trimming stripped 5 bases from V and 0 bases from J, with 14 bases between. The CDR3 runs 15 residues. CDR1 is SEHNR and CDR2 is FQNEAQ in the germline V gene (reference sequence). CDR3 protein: CASSRQDPSSYEQYF. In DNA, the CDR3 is TGTGCCAGCAGCCGACAGGATCCGAGCTCCTACGAGCAGTACTTC.

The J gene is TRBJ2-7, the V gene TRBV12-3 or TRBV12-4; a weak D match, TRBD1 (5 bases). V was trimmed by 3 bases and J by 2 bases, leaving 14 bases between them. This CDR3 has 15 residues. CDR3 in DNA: TGTGCCAGCAGTTTCCAGTCAGGGCCCCCCTACGAGCAGTACTTC. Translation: CASSFQSGPPYEQYF.

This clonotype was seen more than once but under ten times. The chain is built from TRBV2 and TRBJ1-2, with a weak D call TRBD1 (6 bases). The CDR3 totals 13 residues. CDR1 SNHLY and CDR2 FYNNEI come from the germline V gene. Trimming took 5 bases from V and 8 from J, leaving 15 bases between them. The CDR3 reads CASSFRQGQGYTF. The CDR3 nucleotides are TGTGCCAGCAGTTTTCGGCAGGGGCAAGGCTACACCTTC. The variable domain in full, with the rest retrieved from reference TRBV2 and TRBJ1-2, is EPEVTQTPSHQVTQMGQEVILRCVPISNHLYFYWYRQILGQKVEFLVSFYNNEISEKSEIFDDQFSVERPDGSNFTLKIRSTKLEDSAMYFCASSFRQGQGYTFGSGTRLTVV.

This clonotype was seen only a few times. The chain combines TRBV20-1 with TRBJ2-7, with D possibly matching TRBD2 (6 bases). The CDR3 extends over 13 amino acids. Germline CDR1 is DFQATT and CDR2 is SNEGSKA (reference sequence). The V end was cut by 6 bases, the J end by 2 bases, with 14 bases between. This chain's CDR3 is CSAPLAEPYEQYF. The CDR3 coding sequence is TGCAGTGCCCCGTTAGCGGAGCCCTACGAGCAGTACTTC.

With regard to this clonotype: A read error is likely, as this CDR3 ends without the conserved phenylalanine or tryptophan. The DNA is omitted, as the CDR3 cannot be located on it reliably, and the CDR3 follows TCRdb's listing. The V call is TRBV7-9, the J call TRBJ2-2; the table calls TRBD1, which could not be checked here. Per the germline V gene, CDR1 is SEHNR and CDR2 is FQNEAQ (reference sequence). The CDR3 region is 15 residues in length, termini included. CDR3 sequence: CASSLRQTNTGELLA.

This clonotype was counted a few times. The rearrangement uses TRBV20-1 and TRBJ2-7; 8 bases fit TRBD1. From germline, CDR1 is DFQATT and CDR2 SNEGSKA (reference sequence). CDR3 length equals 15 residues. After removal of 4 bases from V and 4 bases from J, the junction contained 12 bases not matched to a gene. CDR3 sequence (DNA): TGCAGTGCTACCGGCGAGGGACAGGTCTCATACGAGCAGTACTTC. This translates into CSATGEGQVSYEQYF.

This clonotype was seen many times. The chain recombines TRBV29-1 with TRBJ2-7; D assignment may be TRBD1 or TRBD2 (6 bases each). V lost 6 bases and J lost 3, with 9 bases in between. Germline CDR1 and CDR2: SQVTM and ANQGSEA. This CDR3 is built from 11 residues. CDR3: CSVEGGYEQYF. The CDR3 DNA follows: TGCAGCGTCGAGGGGGGCTACGAGCAGTACTTC.

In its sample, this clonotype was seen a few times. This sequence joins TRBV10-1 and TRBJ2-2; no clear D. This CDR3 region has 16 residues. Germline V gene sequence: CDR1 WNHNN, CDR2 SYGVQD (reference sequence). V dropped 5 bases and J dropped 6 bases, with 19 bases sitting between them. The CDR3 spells CASSSYSRTRPGELFF. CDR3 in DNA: TGCGCCAGCAGTTCCTACTCCAGAACAAGGCCCGGGGAGCTGTTTTTT.

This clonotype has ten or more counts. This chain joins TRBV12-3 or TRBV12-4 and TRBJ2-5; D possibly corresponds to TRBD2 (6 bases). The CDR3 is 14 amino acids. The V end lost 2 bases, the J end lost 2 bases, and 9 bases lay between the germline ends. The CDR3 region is CASSLSLAQETQYF. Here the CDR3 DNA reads TGTGCCAGCAGTTTATCACTAGCACAAGAGACCCAGTACTTC.

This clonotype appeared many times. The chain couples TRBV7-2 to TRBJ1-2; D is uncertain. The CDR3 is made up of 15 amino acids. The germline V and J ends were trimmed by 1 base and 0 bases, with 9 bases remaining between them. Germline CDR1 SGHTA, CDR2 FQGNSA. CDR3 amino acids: CASSLGGRANYGYTF. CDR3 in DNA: TGTGCCAGCAGCTTAGGGGGTCGGGCTAACTATGGCTACACCTTC.